Following are 28 T cell receptor beta chains from one sample sequenced in a study of CXCR3-negative and CXCR3-positive naive CD8 T cells. Their recognized antigens are unknown. Libraries were UMI-labeled 5' RACE TRB cDNA. TCRdb re-called the 5' RACE reads, yielding one record per CDR3 amino acid sequence without DNA. The sample includes around 60,000 distinct CDR3 sequences. Findings and caveats of the study: Greater hydrophobicity was found in TRB CDR3s of CXCR3-positive naive cells than of CXCR3-negative naive cells.

The sequenced sample consisted of naive CXCR3+ CD8+ T cells from blood. The sample's subset: CD45RO-CCR7+CD27+CD95- naive CD8+ T cells expressing CXCR3 (TNR3+). The receptors come from a human donor in good health. Some clones in this sample may be carry-over from other donors' samples.

The J gene is TRBJ1-3, the V gene TRBV5-4. The CDR3 is made up of 15 amino acids. CDR1 and CDR2 from the germline V gene are SGHNT and YYREEE (reference sequence). This CDR3 is CASSSGQASGNTIYF.

The chain recombines TRBV4-2 with TRBJ2-1. Per the germline V gene, CDR1 is LGHNA and CDR2 is YNFKEQ. The CDR3 is 15 residues long. The CDR3 loop reads CASSPEFSSYNEQFF.

The V call is TRBV2, the J call TRBJ1-4; TCRdb's D call, TRBD1, is unchecked because there is no DNA. Germline V gives CDR1 SNHLY, CDR2 FYNNEI. The CDR3 loop spans 15 amino acids. The chain's CDR3 is CASSEDGAGVEKLFF.

This chain links TRBV18 with TRBJ2-3. In germline, CDR1 is KGHSH, CDR2 LQKENI. The CDR3 is made up of 15 amino acids. CDR3 loop: CASSPSASYTDTQYF.

The rearrangement joins TRBV5-1 to TRBJ2-7; TCRdb designates TRBD1, a call that cannot be tested without DNA. The CDR3 has 15 amino acids. The germline V gene has CDR1 SGHRS and CDR2 YFSETQ. The CDR3 sequence: CASSLQTGNPYEQYF. The full variable domain, completed using reference TRBV5-1 and TRBJ2-7, is KAGVTQTPRYLIKTRGQQVTLSCSPISGHRSVSWYQQTPGQGLQFLFEYFSETQRNKGNFPGRFSGRQFSNSRSEMNVSTLELGDSALYLCASSLQTGNPYEQYFGPGTRLTVT.

The chain uses TRBV29-1 and TRBJ2-5; as DNA is missing, the TRBD1 call by TCRdb cannot be tested. Germline CDR1 is SQVTM and CDR2 is ANQGSEA. This CDR3 comprises 17 residues. CDR3 amino acids: CSVEDLGRGRYSETQYF. Drawing the rest from reference TRBV29-1 and TRBJ2-5, the complete variable domain is SAVISQKPSRDICQRGTSLTIQCQVDSQVTMMFWYRQQPGQSLTLIATANQGSEATYESGFVIDKFPISRPNLTFSTLTVSNMSPEDSSIYLCSVEDLGRGRYSETQYFGPGTRLLVL.

CDR3 sequence reads: CSVLGQGSDTQYF. The J gene is TRBJ2-3, the V gene TRBV29-1; the TCRdb D gene call, TRBD1, has no DNA to confirm it. The CDR3 is 13 residues long. Germline V gene data show CDR1 as SQVTM and CDR2 as ANQGSEA.

The rearrangement joins TRBV7-9 to TRBJ1-2; TCRdb calls TRBD1, which cannot be checked without DNA. CDR1 is SEHNR, CDR2 FQNEAQ, per germline (reference sequence). The CDR3 covers 12 residues. The CDR3 loop is CASSQGTYGYTF.

The chain is built from TRBV28 and TRBJ2-7; with no DNA, the TCRdb D assignment of TRBD1 cannot be verified. This CDR3 is 14 amino acids long. Germline CDR1 and CDR2: MDHEN and SYDVKM. CDR3 sequence reads: CASSETGTMYEQYF.

The rearrangement links TRBV5-1 to TRBJ2-3. From germline, CDR1 is SGHRS and CDR2 YFSETQ. This CDR3 spans 14 amino acids. CDR3 sequence: CASSLAYGTDTQYF.

Considering frequency, this clonotype is medium-sized (0.01 to 0.1%). The chain joins TRBV7-6 to TRBJ2-1; TCRdb selects TRBD2, and the lack of DNA leaves this call unchecked. The CDR3 runs 15 residues. The germline V gene has CDR1 SGHVS and CDR2 FNYEAQ. The CDR3 sequence is CASSLRGNLYNEQFF.

The gene calls are TRBV6-5 and TRBJ2-7; without DNA, the TCRdb call of TRBD2 cannot be checked. Germline CDR1 reads MNHEY; CDR2 reads SVGAGI. The CDR3 is 15 residues long. CDR3 in amino acids: CASSYHREVSYEQYF.

This chain connects TRBV7-9 to TRBJ1-1; TCRdb proposes TRBD1, but this gene call is untestable without DNA. Per germline, CDR1 SEHNR and CDR2 FQNEAQ (reference sequence). This CDR3 is 13 amino acids long. The CDR3 protein is CASSGGGNTEAFF.

This sequence joins TRBV18 and TRBJ2-1; TCRdb selects TRBD2, and the lack of DNA leaves this call unchecked. This CDR3 comprises 15 residues. Per germline, CDR1 KGHSH and CDR2 LQKENI. The CDR3 is CASSPPGGGVNEQFF.

The V call is TRBV12-3 or TRBV12-4, the J call TRBJ1-1. The CDR3 consists of 12 residues. CDR3 amino acids: CASTQWQTQAFF.

The chain employs TRBV29-1 and TRBJ2-7; checking the TCRdb D call of TRBD2 is not possible without DNA. Germline V lookup: CDR1 SQVTM, CDR2 ANQGSEA. This CDR3 is 13 amino acids long. CDR3: CSAWTSGSYEQYF.

The rearrangement links TRBV7-6 to TRBJ2-7; no DNA is available, so the TRBD1 call from TCRdb remains unchecked. The CDR3 runs to 14 residues. The germline gives CDR1 SGHVS, CDR2 FNYEAQ. This CDR3 reads CASSPGTGNNEQYF.

The chain joins TRBV11-2 to TRBJ2-5; with no DNA, the TCRdb D assignment of TRBD1 cannot be verified. CDR1 is SGHAT and CDR2 is FQNNGV in the germline V gene. This CDR3 is 18 amino acids long. Here the CDR3 reads CASSLGRERGPYQETQYF.

The gene calls are TRBV14 and TRBJ2-1; the D call of TRBD1 rests on TCRdb alone, since no DNA is present to check it. Germline V lookup: CDR1 SGHDN, CDR2 FVKESK. The CDR3 sequence is 14 residues long. Here the CDR3 reads CASSQDGGLNEQFF.

The CDR3 spells CASSLQHSYEQYF. The V and J genes are TRBV12-3 or TRBV12-4 and TRBJ2-7. CDR3 length: 13 amino acids.

V usage is TRBV6-5 and J usage is TRBJ2-7. The V gene's germline CDR1 is MNHEY and CDR2 SVGAGI. The CDR3 is made up of 13 amino acids. CDR3 region: CASSYRQTYEQYF.

V gene TRBV7-3 combines with J gene TRBJ2-5; TCRdb gives TRBD1 as the D gene, but with no DNA this cannot be confirmed. Germline V gene lookup returns CDR1 SGHTA and CDR2 FQGTGA. The CDR3 is 14 amino acids. The CDR3 loop is CASSATGGLETQYF.

CDR3 amino acids: CSARDRGRGYGYTF. The genes are TRBV20-1 and TRBJ1-2; as DNA is missing, the TRBD1 call by TCRdb cannot be tested. Germline V lookup: CDR1 DFQATT, CDR2 SNEGSKA (reference sequence). The length of the CDR3 is 14 residues.

The chain couples TRBV19 to TRBJ2-7; TCRdb returns TRBD1, unconfirmable since there is no DNA. Germline V gives CDR1 LNHDA, CDR2 SQIVND (reference sequence). The CDR3 covers 13 residues. This CDR3 is CASAPGVSYEQYF.

V gene TRBV15 combines with J gene TRBJ2-7; the D call of TRBD2 rests on TCRdb alone, since no DNA is present to check it. The CDR3 loop spans 13 amino acids. The germline gives CDR1 LNHNV, CDR2 YYDKDF (reference sequence). CDR3 sequence: CATSRDLEGEQYF.

The CDR3 reads CASGLGTGTEAFF. The chain links TRBV4-2 to TRBJ1-1; TCRdb indicates TRBD1, and absent DNA this call remains unverified. Germline CDR1 LGHNA, CDR2 YNFKEQ. This CDR3 spans 13 amino acids.

The rearrangement links TRBV7-8 to TRBJ1-6; TCRdb calls TRBD1, which cannot be checked without DNA. CDR3 length: 14 residues. In germline, CDR1 is SGHVS, CDR2 FQNEAQ. CDR3: CASSLPRVDSPLHF.

The rearrangement uses TRBV5-1 and TRBJ2-3; there is no DNA to check the TCRdb D call of TRBD2. The germline gives CDR1 SGHRS, CDR2 YFSETQ. The length of the CDR3 is 15 residues. The CDR3 region is CASSLYRERTDTQYF.